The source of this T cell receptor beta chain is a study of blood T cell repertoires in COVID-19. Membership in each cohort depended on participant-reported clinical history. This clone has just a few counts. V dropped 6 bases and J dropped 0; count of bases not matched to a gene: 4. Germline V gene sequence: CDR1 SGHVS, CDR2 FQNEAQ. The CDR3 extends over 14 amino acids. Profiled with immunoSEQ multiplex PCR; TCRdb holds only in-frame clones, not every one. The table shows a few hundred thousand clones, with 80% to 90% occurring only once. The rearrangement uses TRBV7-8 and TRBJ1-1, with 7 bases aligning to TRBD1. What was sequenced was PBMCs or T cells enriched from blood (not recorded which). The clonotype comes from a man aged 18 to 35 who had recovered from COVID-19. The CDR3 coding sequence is TGTGCCAGCAGAGGGGGACAGTTGAACACTGAAGCTTTCTTT. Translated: CASRGGQLNTEAFF. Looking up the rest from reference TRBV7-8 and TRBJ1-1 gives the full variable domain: GAGVSQSPRYKVAKRGQDVALRCDPISGHVSLFWYQQALGQGPEFLTYFQNEAQLDKSGLPSDRFFAERPEGSVSTLKIQRTQQEDSAVYLCASRGGQLNTEAFFGQGTRLTVV.